One and the same sample provided the 20 T cell receptor beta chains below, sequenced in a study of T cells in Graves' hyperthyroidism and ophthalmopathy (dated by TCRdb to about 2019). The method was multiplex PCR. Reads for this sample came from an Illumina HiSeq 2000. Amplification of TCR beta CDR3 regions was carried out from RNA transcripts. The first round of RT-PCR for the TCR CDR3 was performed with the HTBI primer set and the Qiagen OneStep RT-PCR kit. TCRdb's own reprocessing of the public reads used fastp at Q25 and MiXCR and kept productive beta chains. Under each unique CDR3 protein, matching rows form one entry showing the most common genes and DNA. The sample table records about 640,000 distinct CDR3 sequences; less than 25% of these occur just once. The ten largest make up 34% of the sample. Sequencing input: blood. Receptor source: a man aged 30 to 45 with Graves' ophthalmopathy.

The rearrangement uses TRBV12-3 or TRBV12-4 and TRBJ2-1; perhaps TRBD2 as D (6 bases). V was clipped by 6 bases and J by 10 bases, with 16 bases between them. The CDR3 runs to 13 residues. The CDR3 coding sequence is TGTGCCAGCAGGGGAGGAGGAGGGTCGGAGCAGTTCTTC. As protein: CASRGGGGSEQFF.

This clonotype has just a few counts. The chain uses TRBV30 and TRBJ1-1, with 8 bases that match TRBD1. CDR3 size: 15 residues. J was trimmed by 0 bases and V by 2 bases; bases with no gene match: 5. Germline CDR1 is GTSNPN and CDR2 is SVGIG (reference sequence). The CDR3 region is CAWSKRQGMNTEAFF. CDR3 sequence (DNA): TGTGCCTGGAGTAAACGACAGGGGATGAACACTGAAGCTTTCTTT.

This clonotype was picked up a small number of times. The V call is TRBV4-1, the J call TRBJ2-7, with D possibly TRBD1 on 6 matching bases. CDR1 is MGHRA and CDR2 is YSYEKL in the germline V gene. Trimming pared 3 bases from V and 1 base from J, leaving 16 bases between. This CDR3 has 16 residues. The CDR3 DNA reads as TGCGCCAGCAGCCAGGCTAAATGGACAGATTCCTACGAGCAGTACTTC. This sequence encodes CASSQAKWTDSYEQYF.

This clonotype was seen many times. The chain combines TRBV27 with TRBJ2-7; D is perhaps TRBD2 (7 bases). This CDR3 is built from 13 residues. V was shortened by 6 bases and J by 6 bases, with 15 bases between the two germline ends. Germline V CDR1 and CDR2: MNHEY, SMNVEV (reference sequence). CDR3 in amino acids: CASSPAGAGEQYF. In DNA, the CDR3 is TGTGCCAGCAGCCCCGCGGGGGCGGGCGAGCAGTACTTC.

J is TRBJ2-1 and V is TRBV19, with D possibly being TRBD2 (5 bases). In germline, CDR1 is LNHDA, CDR2 SQIVND (reference sequence). V was trimmed by 1 base and J by 0 bases, leaving 7 bases between them. This CDR3 is built from 15 residues. The CDR3 is CASSIAAGSYNEQFF. DNA for the CDR3: TGTGCCAGTAGTATAGCGGCGGGCTCCTACAATGAGCAGTTCTTC.

Written as DNA, the CDR3 is TGTGCCAGCAGCTTAGGGGTGGCGGGCTATGGCTACACCTTC. Translated, it gives CASSLGVAGYGYTF. The rearrangement uses TRBV7-9 and TRBJ1-2; no reliable D call. V dropped 1 base and J dropped 4 bases, with 10 bases sitting between them. Germline V gives CDR1 SEHNR, CDR2 FQNEAQ (reference sequence). The CDR3 is made up of 14 amino acids.

The genes are TRBV28 and TRBJ2-7; TRBD2 agrees at 11 bases. The end of the DNA is better explained by TRBJ2-1, so the J call may be wrong. The V gene's germline CDR1 is MDHEN and CDR2 SYDVKM. The CDR3 consists of 16 residues. The CDR3 spells CASSPPSGRSHNEQFF. The CDR3 DNA follows: TGTGCCAGCAGTCCCCCTAGCGGGAGGAGCCACAATGAGCAGTTCTTC.

The CDR3: CASGSGSSYEQYF. CDR3 coding DNA: TGTGCCAGCGGAAGCGGGAGCTCCTACGAGCAGTACTTC. This chain links TRBV6-1 with TRBJ2-7, with 8 bases identical to TRBD2. V was pared by 8 bases and J by 0 bases, with 3 bases of the junction left unmatched. The CDR3 loop spans 13 amino acids. Germline values: CDR1 MNHNS, CDR2 SASEGT.

There are many counts of this clonotype. The chain's CDR3 is CASTGEADSNQPQHF. CDR3 coding DNA: TGTGCCAGCACCGGGGAGGCGGATAGCAATCAGCCCCAGCATTTT. The chain recombines TRBV18 with TRBJ1-5, with D uncertain. Looked up from germline, CDR1 is KGHSH and CDR2 is LQKENI. The CDR3 extends over 15 amino acids. V dropped 8 bases and J dropped 0 bases, with 14 bases sitting between them.

This clonotype was counted between two and nine times. The chain combines TRBV6-5 with TRBJ1-6; weak D call: TRBD1 (6 bases). Germline CDR1 MNHEY, CDR2 SVGAGI. The CDR3 length is 18 residues. Deletions cut 2 bases from V and 5 bases from J, with 19 bases between. Here the CDR3 reads CASSYSNRARYDNSPLHF. DNA of the CDR3: TGTGCCAGCAGTTACAGCAACAGGGCTCGGTACGATAATTCACCCCTCCACTTT.

This clonotype was seen a handful of times. The genes are TRBV29-1 and TRBJ2-4, with a weak D call TRBD1 (5 bases). CDR1 is SQVTM and CDR2 is ANQGSEA in the germline V gene. This CDR3 is built from 13 residues. Trimming cost V 4 bases and J 8 bases, with 15 bases left between them. The CDR3 coding sequence is TGCAGCGTTGGTAGGCAGGGCCTGGACATTCAGTACTTC. Its translation: CSVGRQGLDIQYF. The whole variable domain, filled in from reference TRBV29-1 and TRBJ2-4, reads SAVISQKPSRDICQRGTSLTIQCQVDSQVTMMFWYRQQPGQSLTLIATANQGSEATYESGFVIDKFPISRPNLTFSTLTVSNMSPEDSSIYLCSVGRQGLDIQYFGAGTRLSVL.

This clonotype came up once. The chain recombines TRBV4-2 with TRBJ2-5; the D is unclear. Germline loops: CDR1 LGHNA, CDR2 YNFKEQ. V lost 4 bases, J lost 0 bases, and 9 bases lay in between. There are 14 residues in the CDR3. The CDR3 is CASSREEYQETQYF. CDR3 in DNA: TGTGCCAGCAGCCGCGAGGAGTACCAAGAGACCCAGTACTTC.

This clonotype occurred many times. The V call is TRBV7-9, the J call TRBJ2-7; the match to TRBD2 covers 7 bases. The V segment lost 5 bases and the J segment 2 bases; nucleotides outside the gene matches: 12. This CDR3 comprises 16 residues. In germline, CDR1 is SEHNR, CDR2 FQNEAQ (reference sequence). CDR3 sequence (DNA): TGTGCCAGCAGCCCCCCTGTATTAGCGGGTACCTACGAGCAGTACTTC. Amino acids: CASSPPVLAGTYEQYF.

The chain has TRBV10-3 and TRBJ2-3; D gene uncertain. Per germline, CDR1 ENHRY and CDR2 SYGVKD. The CDR3 is 14 amino acids. V gave up 2 bases and J gave up 2 bases, with 8 bases separating them. CDR3 sequence: CAISEVRVTDTQYF. The DNA for the CDR3 is TGTGCCATCAGTGAGGTCCGTGTCACAGATACGCAGTATTTT.

This clonotype was recorded many times. The chain recombines TRBV20-1 with TRBJ2-7; 8 bases agree with TRBD2. The V gene end was trimmed by 0 bases and the J gene end by 6 bases; junction bases not matched to a gene: 7. The CDR3 runs 14 residues. Germline CDR1 DFQATT, CDR2 SNEGSKA (reference sequence). The CDR3 nucleotides are TGCAGTGCTAGAGACCGGACTAGCTTAGGCGAGCAGTACTTC. Its translation is CSARDRTSLGEQYF.

In this sample, this clonotype turned up a few times. The DNA of the CDR3 is TGTGCCAGCAGCTCCACGTTAGCGGAAACCTACGAGCAGTACTTC. Its translation: CASSSTLAETYEQYF. The chain carries TRBV7-9 and TRBJ2-7, with D tentatively TRBD2 (6 bases). V shed 4 bases and J shed 2 bases, with 15 bases lying between them. The CDR3 covers 15 residues. CDR1 is SEHNR, CDR2 FQNEAQ, per germline (reference sequence).

This clonotype was seen many times. V is TRBV28 and J is TRBJ2-4; D unclear. Germline-derived CDR1 and CDR2 are MDHEN and SYDVKM. CDR3 length equals 15 residues. The ends were cut back, 3 bases at V and 1 base at J, with 10 bases in the middle. CDR3 sequence: CASSFMGRAKNIQYF. The DNA for the CDR3 is TGTGCCAGCAGTTTCATGGGCAGGGCCAAAAACATTCAGTACTTC.

This chain joins TRBV5-1 and TRBJ2-1; maybe TRBD2 (7 bases). The CDR3 spans 14 residues. V lost 4 bases and J 7 bases, leaving 15 bases between the germline ends. CDR1 SGHRS and CDR2 YFSETQ come from the germline V gene. The CDR3 reads CASSGGGGVNEQFF. The CDR3 region has the DNA TGCGCCAGCAGCGGGGGAGGGGGGGTGAATGAGCAGTTCTTC.

Only a few counts were recorded for this clonotype. This chain uses TRBV28 with TRBJ2-5, with 7 bases identical to TRBD2. V trimming: 4 bases; J trimming: 3 bases; junction bases outside the gene matches: 8. The CDR3 is 15 amino acids. Germline V lookup: CDR1 MDHEN, CDR2 SYDVKM. CDR3 DNA: TGTGCCAGCAGTTCACCTGGGGCGGGGGAAGAGACCCAGTACTTC. Protein: CASSSPGAGEETQYF.

This clonotype has at least ten counts. The chain links TRBV28 to TRBJ2-5, with 15 positions matching TRBD2. J gave up 7 bases and V 4 bases, and 7 bases lay outside the gene matches. Germline V lookup: CDR1 MDHEN, CDR2 SYDVKM. The CDR3 sequence is 16 residues long. The CDR3 is CASSYPGTSGRTTQYF. CDR3 nucleotides: TGTGCCAGCAGTTACCCAGGGACTAGCGGGAGGACGACCCAGTACTTC.